A single sample is the source of the 22 T cell receptor beta chains below, sequenced in a study of PD-1 blockade in classical Hodgkin lymphoma. This table comes from immunoSEQ multiplex PCR, and its TCRdb copy is limited to in-frame clones, with some not included. Found here are over 50,000 clones, roughly nine tenths of them singletons; the top ten hold about 8.3%. Time point: cycle 4 day 1 (C4D1), after less than 7 weeks of nivolumab. All patients relapsed after autologous stem cell transplantation, and brentuximab vedotin exposure varied. The sample in question was peripheral blood mononuclear cells (PBMCs), obtained before the fourth cycle of nivolumab. The receptor source for this set is a human donor with classical Hodgkin lymphoma.

The chain carries TRBV5-1 and TRBJ2-3; 7 bases match TRBD2. V shed 4 bases, J shed 4 bases, and the junction held 15 bases outside the gene matches. CDR3 length: 17 residues. From germline, CDR1 is SGHRS and CDR2 YFSETQ. The DNA for the CDR3 is TGCGCCAGCAGCATCCGGACTAGGCCCATATCCGCAGATACGCAGTATTTT. Translating it yields CASSIRTRPISADTQYF.

The chain has TRBV6-5 and TRBJ1-5, with D hard to call. CDR1 MNHEY and CDR2 SVGAGI come from the germline V gene. Trimming cost V 6 bases and J 3 bases, with 15 bases left between them. The CDR3 has 15 amino acids. The CDR3 nucleotides read TGTGCCAGCAGCCCAGCCGGACTTAACAATCAGCCCCAGCATTTT. Translation gives CASSPAGLNNQPQHF.

The rearrangement joins TRBV5-4 to TRBJ2-7; D remains unclear. Germline CDR1 is SGHNT and CDR2 is YYREEE (reference sequence). V gave up 3 bases and J gave up 2 bases, with 9 bases separating them. The CDR3 extends over 13 amino acids. The CDR3 coding sequence is TGTGCCAGCAGCTCGAGATCCACCTACGAGCAGTACTTC. Its protein is CASSSRSTYEQYF.

The rearrangement links TRBV6-6 to TRBJ2-7; TRBD1 aligns across 9 bases. V gave up 7 bases and J gave up 4 bases; unmatched junction bases: 8. This CDR3 contains 14 residues. Germline-derived CDR1 and CDR2 are MNHNY and SVGAGI (reference sequence). In DNA, the CDR3 is TGTGCCAGCAACGATGGGACAGGGAGTTACGAGCAGTACTTC. Translating it yields CASNDGTGSYEQYF.

V usage is TRBV19 and J usage is TRBJ2-1, with TRBD1 matching over 7 bases. The V segment lost 4 bases and the J segment 9 bases; nucleotides outside the gene matches: 9. Germline values: CDR1 LNHDA, CDR2 SQIVND (reference sequence). The length of the CDR3 is 14 residues. This CDR3 is CASSTGQLWSEQFF. The CDR3, as DNA: TGTGCCAGTAGTACGGGACAGCTTTGGAGTGAGCAGTTCTTC.

The rearrangement joins TRBV5-1 to TRBJ2-2; D is ambiguous. Germline V CDR1 and CDR2: SGHRS, YFSETQ. The CDR3 sequence is 14 residues long. V lost 0 bases and J lost 1, with 4 bases in between. The CDR3 nucleotides read TGCGCCAGCAGCTTGGTTGTGAACACCGGGGAGCTGTTTTTT. This encodes CASSLVVNTGELFF.

The chain carries TRBV5-1 and TRBJ2-7, with TRBD1 identical over 9 bases. The J segment lost 6 bases and the V segment lost 0 bases, leaving 4 bases of the junction unmatched. The CDR3 is 14 amino acids. Germline V lookup: CDR1 SGHRS, CDR2 YFSETQ. The CDR3: CASSLGTGVGEQYF. The CDR3 DNA follows: TGCGCCAGCAGCTTGGGGACAGGGGTAGGCGAGCAGTACTTC.

This clone was detected only a few times. The chain combines TRBV6-1 with TRBJ1-1; 7 nucleotides align to TRBD1. The ends lost 4 bases at V and 3 bases at J; junction bases unmatched: 2. Germline V CDR1 and CDR2: MNHNS, SASEGT. The CDR3 contains 13 residues. CDR3 DNA sequence: TGTGCCAGCAGTGCGACAGGGTACACTGAAGCTTTCTTT. Translating gives CASSATGYTEAFF.

This clone was counted between two and nine times. No conserved phenylalanine or tryptophan ends this CDR3, so it is likely a read error. The DNA is omitted, as the CDR3 cannot be located on it reliably, and the CDR3 follows TCRdb's listing. This rearrangement joins TRBV20-1 to TRBJ1-1; no check of the table's D call, TRBD1, against the DNA was made. Germline V CDR1 and CDR2: DFQATT, SNEGSKA (reference sequence). The CDR3 region is 11 residues in length, termini included. The CDR3 loop reads CSAMGATRVGS.

This clone was counted a single time. The rearrangement links TRBV5-1 to TRBJ1-6; D call uncertain. The ends were cut back, 3 bases at V and 9 bases at J, with 13 bases in the middle. This CDR3 has 14 residues. Per the germline V gene, CDR1 is SGHRS and CDR2 is YFSETQ. CDR3 in amino acids: CASSYGKEGSPLHF. CDR3 nucleotide sequence: TGCGCCAGCAGCTATGGGAAAGAGGGTTCACCCCTCCACTTT.

This clone was counted a few times. This rearrangement joins TRBV5-4 to TRBJ1-1; 7 positions agree with TRBD1. From germline, CDR1 is SGHNT and CDR2 YYREEE (reference sequence). This CDR3 region has 16 residues. Trimming removed 1 base from V and 4 bases from J; junction bases left unmatched: 10. CDR3 nucleotide sequence: TGTGCCAGCAGCTTGCGGAGACAGGGTGGACGCACTGAAGCTTTCTTT. This encodes CASSLRRQGGRTEAFF.

Notes on this clone: The same CDR3 arises from other DNA sequences in this sample as well. This chain uses TRBV5-1 with TRBJ1-3, with 7 bases aligning to TRBD1. Trimming at V came to 0 bases and at J to 3 bases, leaving 0 bases not matched to a gene. CDR3 length equals 14 residues. Germline V gene sequence: CDR1 SGHRS, CDR2 YFSETQ. CDR3 DNA: TGCGCCAGCAGCTTGGACAGGGGTGGAAACACCATATATTTT. Amino acids: CASSLDRGGNTIYF.

The rearrangement joins TRBV5-1 to TRBJ2-3; tentative D call: TRBD2 (6 bases). V lost 0 bases to trimming and J lost 4 bases, with 12 bases between them. The CDR3 consists of 15 residues. Germline CDR1 is SGHRS and CDR2 is YFSETQ. CDR3: CASSLAPGVADTQYF. The CDR3 DNA reads TGCGCCAGCAGCTTGGCCCCGGGGGTGGCAGATACGCAGTATTTT.

This clone has only one observation. The chain has TRBV5-1 and TRBJ1-2; D call uncertain. CDR1 is SGHRS and CDR2 is YFSETQ in the germline V gene. The CDR3 runs 14 residues. Trimming removed 0 bases at V and 8 bases at J, with 14 bases between. CDR3 nucleotides: TGCGCCAGCAGCTTGGCCGGAGGTGAGGTAGGCTACACCTTC. It codes for CASSLAGGEVGYTF.

J is TRBJ2-1 and V is TRBV10-3, with 7 bases fitting TRBD2. Germline V gene lookup returns CDR1 ENHRY and CDR2 SYGVKD. The V segment lost 7 bases and the J segment 0 bases; nucleotides outside the gene matches: 6. CDR3 length equals 15 residues. The DNA of the CDR3 is TGTGCCATCACTGGTGGCGGGAGCTCCTACAATGAGCAGTTCTTC. As protein: CAITGGGSSYNEQFF.

The chain uses TRBV4-1 and TRBJ2-2; D might be TRBD1 or TRBD2, each matching 5 bases. This CDR3 is 17 amino acids long. V lost 7 bases and J 3 bases, leaving 21 bases between the germline ends. In germline, CDR1 is MGHRA, CDR2 YSYEKL. DNA of the CDR3: TGCGCCAGCACAGTGGGGCTACGAGGACTTGACACCGGGGAGCTGTTTTTT. It codes for CASTVGLRGLDTGELFF.

The gene calls are TRBV2 and TRBJ1-5, with D unclear. V lost 6 bases and J 3 bases, leaving 12 bases between the germline ends. CDR1 and CDR2 from the germline V gene are SNHLY and FYNNEI. This CDR3 comprises 14 residues. This chain's CDR3 is CASRSEGNNQPQHF. DNA of the CDR3: TGTGCCAGCAGGAGTGAAGGGAACAATCAGCCCCAGCATTTT.

V gene TRBV28 combines with J gene TRBJ1-2; 9 bases line up with TRBD1. Losses at the gene ends were 10 bases for V and 5 bases for J; bases not matched to a gene: 14. The CDR3 runs 15 residues. Germline lookup yields CDR1 MDHEN and CDR2 SYDVKM. In nucleotides, the CDR3 is TGTGCCAACACCCCCTCCGGGACAGGGCCTTATGGCTACACCTTC. This encodes CANTPSGTGPYGYTF.

This clone has only one observation. In DNA, the CDR3 is TGTGCCTGGAGTGACTGGGACAGGGGGAATTCACCCCTCCACTTT. Its protein is CAWSDWDRGNSPLHF. V and J are TRBV30 and TRBJ1-6; 11 bases are shared with TRBD1. This CDR3 is built from 15 residues. Per germline, CDR1 GTSNPN and CDR2 SVGIG (reference sequence). V trimming: 1 base; J trimming: 7 bases; junction bases outside the gene matches: 3.

This chain joins TRBV6-5 and TRBJ2-3, with TRBD2 identical over 7 bases. The CDR3 is 15 amino acids. Germline V gene lookup returns CDR1 MNHEY and CDR2 SVGAGI. V was pared by 4 bases and J by 0 bases, with 4 bases of the junction left unmatched. CDR3 DNA: TGTGCCAGCAGTTCCGGGCGGGGGAGCACAGATACGCAGTATTTT. This codes for CASSSGRGSTDTQYF.

Regarding this clone: Other DNA sequences from this sample encode an identical CDR3 as well. The chain has TRBV5-1 and TRBJ1-4; 10 bases are shared with TRBD1. V lost 0 bases, J lost 7 bases, and 3 bases stayed unmatched. The germline V gene encodes CDR1 SGHRS and CDR2 YFSETQ. The CDR3 contains 15 residues. CDR3 sequence (DNA): TGCGCCAGCAGCTTGGAGGGACAGGGGCGTGAAAAACTGTTTTTT. Translation: CASSLEGQGREKLFF.

This sequence joins TRBV6-1 and TRBJ2-4; 9 bases fit TRBD2. The CDR3 consists of 17 residues. Germline loops: CDR1 MNHNS, CDR2 SASEGT. V dropped 1 base and J dropped 1; count of bases not matched to a gene: 5. Written as DNA, the CDR3 is TGTGCCAGCAGTGAAGTAGTTGCGGGAGGGGCCAAAAACATTCAGTACTTC. Its translation: CASSEVVAGGAKNIQYF.